Sequencing of this TCR beta chain was carried out in a study of T cell clonality in common variable immunodeficiency. TCRdb's table, derived via immunoSEQ multiplex PCR, lists solely in-frame clones and lacks some. The record shows roughly 52,000 clones for this sample, with no singletons present. Germline CDR1 is LNHDA and CDR2 is SQIVND (reference sequence). There are 15 residues in the CDR3. V lost 0 bases and J lost 9; bases outside the gene matches: 7. This clone was seen many times. Read coverage stops 3 residues before the CDR3 terminus; the germline J gene supplies the remainder. The genes are TRBV19 and TRBJ2-2, with 7 bases that match TRBD2. This receptor was taken from a person aged 18 to 75 in good health. Material for sequencing was peripheral blood mononuclear cells. CDR3 DNA, as far as it was read: TGTGCCAGTAGTATAGATGGCGGGAGTAGTCGGGAG. This sequence encodes CASSIDGGSSRE. The complete CDR3 sequence is CASSIDGGSSRELFF. The whole variable domain, remainder taken from reference TRBV19 and TRBJ2-2, is DGGITQSPKYLFRKEGQNVTLSCEQNLNHDAMYWYRQDPGQGLRLIYYSQIVNDFQKGDIAEGYSVSREKKESFPLTVTSAQKNPTAFYLCASSIDGGSSRELFFGEGSRLTVL.